This T cell receptor beta chain was profiled in a study of CD8+ T cells in alopecia areata. Overall study results and limits: Whereas mice showed it more clearly, TCR sharing across patients was murkier, possibly because of HLA. Affected lesional scalp, above all in alopecia totalis/universalis, was more clonal than normal scalp.

Concerning this clone: The antigen is not known.

PBMCs provided sorted CD4+ and CD8+ T cells. cDNA prepared by RNA extraction and subsequent reverse transcription served as the template for sequencing. TCRdb's copy holds only in-frame clones and misses some; the assay was immunoSEQ multiplex PCR. The data show 150,000 or so clones, about three fifths seen once. CDR3 length: 13 amino acids. V lost 0 bases to trimming and J lost 4 bases, with 4 bases between them. In germline, CDR1 is LNHNV, CDR2 YYDKDF (reference sequence). The chain has TRBV15 and TRBJ2-1; the D is unclear. The sequenced sample consisted of CD4+ T cells sorted from blood. The sequence was obtained from a human donor in good health. The CDR3 nucleotides are TGTGCCACCAGCAGAGAAATATACAATGAGCAGTTCTTC. Translated: CATSREIYNEQFF.